The 11 T cell receptor beta chains listed next were all sequenced from one sample in a study of identical twins. From the 5' RACE reads, TCRdb called clonotypes with MiXCR, one entry per CDR3 protein. The sample lists approximately 620,000 distinct CDR3 sequences; over 8.5% were seen once. In addition, the sample was reused for a study of yellow fever vaccine responses in identical twins.

Sequenced input: PBMCs. The receptors derive from a woman younger than 35 in good health.

The chain recombines TRBV6-1 with TRBJ2-3; D is ambiguous. Germline CDR1 is MNHNS and CDR2 is SASEGT. This CDR3 comprises 14 residues. V dropped 6 bases and J dropped 3 bases, with 13 bases sitting between them. CDR3 residues: CASRLRGSTDTQYF. Written as DNA, the CDR3 is TGTGCCAGCAGACTACGTGGAAGTACAGATACGCAGTATTTT.

This clonotype came up a few times. J is TRBJ2-7 and V is TRBV5-4; D ambiguous. In germline, CDR1 is SGHNT, CDR2 YYREEE (reference sequence). CDR3 length: 16 amino acids. Trimming shortened V by 1 base and J by 1 base, and 15 bases separated the two germline ends. CDR3 region: CASSLSRLGRSYEQYF. The CDR3 DNA reads TGTGCCAGCAGCTTGTCCAGACTGGGTCGGTCCTACGAGCAGTACTTC.

The chain couples TRBV4-1 to TRBJ2-4, with D perhaps being TRBD1 or TRBD2 (5 bases each). The V end was cut by 1 base, the J end by 8 bases, with 15 bases between. This CDR3 has 15 amino acids. Germline CDR1 MGHRA, CDR2 YSYEKL. CDR3 in DNA: TGCGCCAGCAGCCAAGTAGGGACGGTTATAGACATTCAGTACTTC. Protein product: CASSQVGTVIDIQYF.

There are many counts of this clonotype. This chain uses TRBV6-5 with TRBJ1-1, with D hard to call. V dropped 10 bases and J dropped 1 base, with 7 bases sitting between them. Looked up from germline, CDR1 is MNHEY and CDR2 is SVGAGI. The CDR3 totals 11 residues. CDR3 amino acids: CATKANTEAFF. Written as DNA, the CDR3 is TGTGCCACCAAAGCGAACACTGAAGCTTTCTTT.

This clonotype showed up just a few times. V gene TRBV12-3 or TRBV12-4 combines with J gene TRBJ2-3; tentative D call: TRBD2 (6 bases). This CDR3 spans 14 amino acids. Between the trimmed V and J ends, which lost 3 bases and 2 bases, there was a span of 9 bases. The CDR3 region is CASSFAGLTDTQYF. Written as DNA, the CDR3 is TGTGCCAGCAGTTTTGCGGGGCTCACAGATACGCAGTATTTT.

The chain combines TRBV18 with TRBJ1-1; D unclear. Germline CDR1 is KGHSH and CDR2 is LQKENI. There are 15 residues in the CDR3. V was clipped by 2 bases and J by 0 bases, with 10 bases between them. The CDR3 protein is CASSPEAVMNTEAFF. For the CDR3, the DNA is TGTGCCAGCTCACCAGAGGCAGTCATGAACACTGAAGCTTTCTTT.

This clonotype was found a few times. CDR3 protein: CASTSRSTDTQYF. The CDR3 bases are TGTGCCAGCACTAGTCGAAGCACAGATACGCAGTATTTT. The genes are TRBV27 and TRBJ2-3; no reliable D call. Between the trimmed V and J ends, which lost 7 bases and 0 bases, there was a span of 8 bases. CDR1 and CDR2 (germline): MNHEY, SMNVEV (reference sequence). The CDR3 length is 13 residues.

This clonotype was picked up many times. The chain employs TRBV7-2 and TRBJ2-2; TRBD2 might be the D (5 bases). Trimming took 5 bases from V and 4 from J, leaving 17 bases between them. Per the germline V gene, CDR1 is SGHTA and CDR2 is FQGNSA. This CDR3 comprises 16 residues. The CDR3 nucleotides are TGTGCCAGCAGCCGGGGAGCAGCGATAGGCACCGGGGAGCTGTTTTTT. Its translation is CASSRGAAIGTGELFF.

Ten or more counts support this clonotype. The chain carries TRBV5-1 and TRBJ2-5, with D possibly matching TRBD1 (6 bases). The germline V gene has CDR1 SGHRS and CDR2 YFSETQ. CDR3 size: 14 residues. With 1 base removed from V and 2 bases from J, the gap between germline ends came to 9 bases. As DNA, the CDR3 is TGCGCCAGCAGCTTGATGGGACAACAAGAGACCCAGTACTTC. This codes for CASSLMGQQETQYF.

Ten or more counts support this clonotype. This CDR3 is CASSLVTGTDTQYF. The CDR3 DNA follows: TGTGCCAGCAGCTTAGTTACAGGGACAGATACGCAGTATTTT. The V gene is TRBV7-8, the J gene TRBJ2-3; D might be TRBD1 (6 bases). Trimming removed 1 base at V and 3 bases at J, with 8 bases between. In germline, CDR1 is SGHVS, CDR2 FQNEAQ. The CDR3 is 14 residues long.

The table lists this clonotype with a few counts. V usage is TRBV28 and J usage is TRBJ1-1; 7 bases are a match to TRBD1. CDR3 length: 16 amino acids. From germline, CDR1 is MDHEN and CDR2 SYDVKM. V was clipped by 2 bases and J by 0 bases; unmatched bases: 6. The CDR3 reads CASSLEPDRMNTEAFF. The DNA for the CDR3 is TGTGCCAGCAGTTTAGAGCCGGACAGGATGAACACTGAAGCTTTCTTT.